This entry describes one T cell receptor (beta chain). Data came from immunoSEQ multiplex PCR; TCRdb stores just in-frame clones and leaves some out. The sample shows 90,000 or so clones, more than 75% of them seen only once. The sample comes from a study of glioma-infiltrating T cells after dendritic cell vaccination. Material: blood, obtained before dendritic cell vaccination. The clonotype originates from a human donor with glioblastoma.

CDR3 in amino acids: CSVRTSGRVEQYF. Written as DNA, the CDR3 is TGCAGCGTTCGCACTAGCGGGAGGGTCGAGCAGTACTTC. V gene TRBV29-1 combines with J gene TRBJ2-7; 13 bases line up with TRBD2. Germline trimming cut 5 bases from V and 6 bases from J; bases unmatched to any gene: 4. There are 13 residues in the CDR3. Germline V CDR1 and CDR2: SQVTM, ANQGSEA.